Listed below are T cell receptor beta chains from one sample, sequenced in a study of blood T cell repertoires in COVID-19. Libraries were prepared by immunoSEQ multiplex PCR; TCRdb keeps only in-frame clonotypes and omits some of them. The sample gives 250,000 or so clones, around 90% of which show up once; about 0.74% is in the top ten. Input material: peripheral blood. These TCRs come from a woman under 40 with acute or convalescent COVID-19. Both conserved end residues are part of each CDR3. D genes are given only for firm matches. Some rows mark clone size as missing; the rest say once, few, many or name a class of expanded clone.

clone size: NA
V gene: TRBV6-1
J gene: TRBJ1-6
D gene: TRBD1
CDR3 DNA: TGTGCCAGCAGTGACCCTGGGACAGGGACATTCCATGCCCCCCTCCACTTT
CDR3 protein: CASSDPGTGTFHAPLHF

clone size: NA
V gene: TRBV19
J gene: TRBJ2-1
D gene: TRBD1
CDR3 DNA: TGTGCCAGTAGTATGGGGACAGGGGGCTTGGATGAGCAGTTCTTC
CDR3 protein: CASSMGTGGLDEQFF

clone size: NA
V gene: TRBV5-1
J gene: TRBJ2-1
D gene: NA
CDR3 DNA: TGCGCCAGCAGCCGGAATAGCGTCGGAGGATGGGTTAATGAGCAGTTCTTC
CDR3 protein: CASSRNSVGGWVNEQFF

clone size: NA
V gene: TRBV6-2/TRBV6-3
J gene: TRBJ2-1
D gene: TRBD1
CDR3 DNA: TGTGCCAGCAGTTACGAGGGGGCCCCCTACAATGAGCAGTTCTTC
CDR3 protein: CASSYEGAPYNEQFF

clone size: NA
V gene: TRBV6-5
J gene: TRBJ2-7
D gene: NA
CDR3 DNA: TGTGCCACCACTGCGGGCTGGAGCTCCTACGAGCAGTACTTC
CDR3 protein: CATTAGWSSYEQYF

clone size: once
V gene: TRBV6-2/TRBV6-3
J gene: TRBJ2-7
D gene: TRBD2
CDR3 DNA: TGTGCCAGCAGTTTCGGGGCGGGAGAGAAGCAGTACTTC
CDR3 protein: CASSFGAGEKQYF

clone size: NA
V gene: TRBV27
J gene: TRBJ2-3
D gene: NA
CDR3 DNA: TGTGCCAGCAGTCTCGGGTCAGCGCCCACAGATACGCAGTATTTT
CDR3 protein: CASSLGSAPTDTQYF

clone size: NA
V gene: TRBV5-4
J gene: TRBJ1-5
D gene: NA
CDR3 DNA: TGTGCCAGCAGCTTAGAGCCCTCGAGCAATCAGCCCCAGCATTTT
CDR3 protein: CASSLEPSSNQPQHF

clone size: NA
V gene: TRBV4-3
J gene: TRBJ2-7
D gene: NA
CDR3 DNA: TGCGCCAGCAGCCAAGAAACAAGATCCTACGAGCAGTACTTC
CDR3 protein: CASSQETRSYEQYF

clone size: NA
V gene: TRBV5-1
J gene: TRBJ1-1
D gene: NA
CDR3 DNA: TGCGCCAGCTCTCGGAGGATGAACACTGAAGCTTTCTTT
CDR3 protein: CASSRRMNTEAFF

clone size: NA
V gene: TRBV11-2
J gene: TRBJ2-2
D gene: NA
CDR3 DNA: TGTGCCAGCAGCTCCCTAACGTCGGGTGCCGGGGAGCTGTTTTTT
CDR3 protein: CASSSLTSGAGELFF

clone size: NA
V gene: TRBV2
J gene: TRBJ1-2
D gene: NA
CDR3 DNA: TGTGCCAGCAGTGAAGTGGTCAGGGGTGGCTACACCTTC
CDR3 protein: CASSEVVRGGYTF

clone size: NA
V gene: TRBV5-1
J gene: TRBJ2-7
D gene: NA
CDR3 DNA: TGCGCCAGCAGTTCTCAGAGCGGAAGCTACGAGCAGTACTTC
CDR3 protein: CASSSQSGSYEQYF

clone size: NA
V gene: TRBV9
J gene: TRBJ2-3
D gene: TRBD2
CDR3 DNA: TGTGCCAGCAGCGCTTCAGCGGGATGGGCAGATACGCAGTATTTT
CDR3 protein: CASSASAGWADTQYF

clone size: NA
V gene: TRBV18
J gene: TRBJ1-3
D gene: NA
CDR3 DNA: TGTGCCAGCTCACCAATCGGCGGCTCTGGAAACACCATATATTTT
CDR3 protein: CASSPIGGSGNTIYF

clone size: once
V gene: TRBV7-2
J gene: TRBJ2-4
D gene: NA
CDR3 DNA: TGTGCCAGCAGCTTAGTTCAGGGGCAAATGATTCAGTACTTC
CDR3 protein: CASSLVQGQMIQYF

clone size: NA
V gene: TRBV19
J gene: TRBJ1-1
D gene: TRBD1
CDR3 DNA: TGTGCCAGTAACACCGGGACAGGGGTCATGAACACTGAAGCTTTCTTT
CDR3 protein: CASNTGTGVMNTEAFF

clone size: NA
V gene: TRBV3-1/TRBV3-2
J gene: TRBJ2-1
D gene: TRBD2
CDR3 DNA: TGTGCCAGCAGCGAAATAGCGGGGTTCTCCTACAATGAGCAGTTCTTC
CDR3 protein: CASSEIAGFSYNEQFF

clone size: NA
V gene: TRBV5-1
J gene: TRBJ1-3
D gene: NA
CDR3 DNA: TGCGCCAGCAGCTTCCTAGGCCGATCCTCTGGAAACACCATATATTTT
CDR3 protein: CASSFLGRSSGNTIYF

clone size: NA
V gene: TRBV24-1
J gene: TRBJ2-7
D gene: TRBD2
CDR3 DNA: TGTGCCACTGCCTCCGGGACTAGCGGGAGGGCCGCCGACGAGCAGTACTTC
CDR3 protein: CATASGTSGRAADEQYF

clone size: NA
V gene: TRBV18
J gene: TRBJ2-5
D gene: NA
CDR3 DNA: TGTGCCAGCTCACCCCCGGTACTTCGGGAGACCCAGTACTTC
CDR3 protein: CASSPPVLRETQYF

clone size: NA
V gene: TRBV4-3
J gene: TRBJ2-1
D gene: NA
CDR3 DNA: TGCGCCAGCAGCCAAGACCCCGGTAACTACAATGAGCAGTTCTTC
CDR3 protein: CASSQDPGNYNEQFF

clone size: NA
V gene: TRBV27
J gene: TRBJ1-2
D gene: TRBD1
CDR3 DNA: TGTGCCAGCAGTTCGACAGGGGTCGGCTATGGCTACACCTTC
CDR3 protein: CASSSTGVGYGYTF

clone size: NA
V gene: TRBV9
J gene: TRBJ1-6
D gene: TRBD1
CDR3 DNA: TGTGCCAGCAGCCCCGTCGGGGACAGCACCTCACCCCTCCACTTT
CDR3 protein: CASSPVGDSTSPLHF

clone size: NA
V gene: TRBV5-5
J gene: TRBJ2-5
D gene: NA
CDR3 DNA: TGTGCCAGCAGCTTCGGGAAAGAGACCCAGTACTTC
CDR3 protein: CASSFGKETQYF

clone size: NA
V gene: TRBV12-5
J gene: TRBJ1-4
D gene: NA
CDR3 DNA: TGTGCTAGTGAGGACCGGAGCGGCACTAATGAAAAACTGTTTTTT
CDR3 protein: CASEDRSGTNEKLFF